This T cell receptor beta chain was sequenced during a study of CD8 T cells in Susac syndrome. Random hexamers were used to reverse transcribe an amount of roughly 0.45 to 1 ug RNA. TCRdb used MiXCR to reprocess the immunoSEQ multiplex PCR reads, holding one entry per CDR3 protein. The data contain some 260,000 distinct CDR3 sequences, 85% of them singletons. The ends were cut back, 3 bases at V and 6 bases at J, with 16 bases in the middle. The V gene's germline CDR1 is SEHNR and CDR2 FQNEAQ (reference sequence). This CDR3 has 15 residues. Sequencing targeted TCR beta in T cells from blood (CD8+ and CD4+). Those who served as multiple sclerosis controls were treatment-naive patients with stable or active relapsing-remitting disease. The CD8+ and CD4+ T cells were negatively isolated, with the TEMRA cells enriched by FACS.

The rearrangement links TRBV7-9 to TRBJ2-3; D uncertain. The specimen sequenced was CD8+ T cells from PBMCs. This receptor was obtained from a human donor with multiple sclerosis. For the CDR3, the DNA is TGTGCCAGCAGCTTGACGGTGCAATCTGCGGATACGCAGTATTTT. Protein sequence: CASSLTVQSADTQYF.